This TCR beta chain came from a study of T cells after yellow fever vaccination. The CDR3 is made up of 14 amino acids. V dropped 6 bases and J dropped 4 bases, with 16 bases sitting between them. Germline lookup yields CDR1 DFQATT and CDR2 SNEGSKA (reference sequence). TCRdb reanalysed the 5' RACE reads using MiXCR and keeps one entry per CDR3 protein. The sample contains nearly 300,000 distinct CDR3 sequences, under 9% of which appear only once. This specimen consisted of CD4+ T cells sorted from PBMCs, obtained 5 days after the yellow fever booster vaccination. The rearrangement uses TRBV20-1 and TRBJ1-5; D not resolved. This receptor was taken from a man younger than 35 who received the YFV17D yellow fever vaccine. CDR3 protein: CSALGGMRNQPQHF. The CDR3 nucleotides read TGCAGTGCCTTAGGAGGAATGCGAAATCAGCCCCAGCATTTT.